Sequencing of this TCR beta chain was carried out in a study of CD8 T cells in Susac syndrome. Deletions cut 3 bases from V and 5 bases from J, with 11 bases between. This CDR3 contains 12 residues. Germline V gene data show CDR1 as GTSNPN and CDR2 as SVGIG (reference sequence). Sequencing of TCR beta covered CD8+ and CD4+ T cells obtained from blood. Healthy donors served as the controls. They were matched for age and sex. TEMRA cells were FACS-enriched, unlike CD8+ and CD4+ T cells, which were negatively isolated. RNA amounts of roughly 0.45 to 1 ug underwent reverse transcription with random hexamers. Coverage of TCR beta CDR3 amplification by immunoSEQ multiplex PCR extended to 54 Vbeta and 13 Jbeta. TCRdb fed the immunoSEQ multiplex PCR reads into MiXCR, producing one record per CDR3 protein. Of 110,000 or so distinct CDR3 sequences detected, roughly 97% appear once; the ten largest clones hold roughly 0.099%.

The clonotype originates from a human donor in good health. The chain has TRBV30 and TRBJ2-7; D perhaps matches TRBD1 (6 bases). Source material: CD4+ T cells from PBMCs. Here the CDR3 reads CAWSEQGNEQYF. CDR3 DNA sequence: TGTGCCTGGAGCGAACAGGGAAACGAGCAGTACTTC.